The rows below give T cell receptor beta chains drawn from one sample of a study of cytomegalovirus exposure and HLA in healthy donors. Clones were read by immunoSEQ multiplex PCR, and TCRdb kept only the in-frame ones, dropping some. This repertoire shows some 220,000 clones, about 80% found once; its top ten account for about 0.58%. Specimen: PBMCs. These receptors were collected from a middle-aged woman in good health and CMV-seronegative. Each CDR3 is given with its conserved first and last residue. D genes are given only for firm matches. Size tells how often a clone was seen (once, few, many) or the class of an expanded clone, and some rows leave it out.

J gene | V gene | clone size | D gene | CDR3 protein | CDR3 DNA
TRBJ2-7 | TRBV5-1 | . | TRBD1 | CASSFPDRGTYEQYF | TGCGCCAGCAGCTTCCCGGACAGGGGGACCTACGAGCAGTACTTC
TRBJ1-5 | TRBV5-6 | . | . | CASSLRGSNQPQHF | TGTGCCAGCAGCTTGAGGGGGAGCAATCAGCCCCAGCATTTT
TRBJ2-1 | TRBV14 | . | . | CASSIRRGSYNEQFF | TGTGCCAGCAGCATCAGGAGGGGATCCTACAATGAGCAGTTCTTC
TRBJ2-1 | TRBV7-3 | . | . | CASSRRGGAGVYNEQFF | TGTGCCAGCAGCCGGCGAGGGGGGGCCGGTGTCTACAATGAGCAGTTCTTC
TRBJ1-6 | TRBV6-1 | . | TRBD1 | CASSEWGQGVPLHF | TGTGCCAGCAGTGAATGGGGACAGGGTGTTCCCCTCCACTTT
TRBJ1-5 | TRBV19 | . | . | CASSIVAGTRRNQPQHF | TGTGCCAGTAGTATAGTGGCCGGGACTAGGCGCAATCAGCCCCAGCATTTT
TRBJ1-4 | TRBV6-5 | . | . | CASSSTLVYSNEKLFF | TGTGCCAGCAGTTCGACTCTGGTTTACTCTAATGAAAAACTGTTTTTT
TRBJ2-1 | TRBV2 | . | TRBD2 | CASRPLAGGLAEQFF | TGTGCCAGCAGGCCACTAGCGGGGGGGCTGGCTGAGCAGTTCTTC
TRBJ1-5 | TRBV5-1 | . | . | CASSLGVNSNQPQHF | TGCGCCAGCAGCTTGGGCGTCAATAGCAATCAGCCCCAGCATTTT
TRBJ2-7 | TRBV6-5 | . | TRBD2 | CASSRTSWSYEQYF | TGTGCCAGCAGTCGGACTAGTTGGTCCTACGAGCAGTACTTC
TRBJ1-5 | TRBV30 | . | . | CAWSPGLDQPQHF | TGTGCCTGGAGTCCGGGATTAGATCAGCCCCAGCATTTT
TRBJ1-5 | TRBV30 | . | . | CACQWGGWNQPQHF | TGTGCCTGTCAGTGGGGAGGTTGGAATCAGCCCCAGCATTTT
TRBJ1-1 | TRBV2 | . | TRBD1 | CASSAGTGNTEAFF | TGTGCCAGCAGTGCCGGGACAGGGAACACTGAAGCTTTCTTT
TRBJ2-1 | TRBV5-6 | few | TRBD2 | CASSLGVAGDYNEQFF | TGTGCCAGCAGCTTGGGGGTAGCGGGCGATTACAATGAGCAGTTCTTC
TRBJ2-1 | TRBV28 | once | TRBD2 | CASLVGGGYNEQFF | TGTGCCAGCTTAGTGGGGGGGGGCTACAATGAGCAGTTCTTC
TRBJ2-5 | TRBV18 | . | TRBD2 | CASSPLSVLAGAETQYF | TGTGCCAGCTCACCACTCTCCGTGTTAGCGGGGGCAGAGACCCAGTACTTC
TRBJ1-2 | TRBV18 | . | . | CASSPPGQELYGYTF | TGTGCCAGCTCCCCCCCGGGACAAGAGCTATATGGCTACACCTTC
TRBJ2-1 | TRBV4-1 | . | . | CASSQGGAGAYNEQFF | TGCGCCAGCAGCCAAGGGGGCGCGGGGGCTTACAATGAGCAGTTCTTC
TRBJ1-1 | TRBV2 | once | . | CASSHEAFF | TGTGCCAGCAGCCATGAAGCTTTCTTT
TRBJ1-1 | TRBV10-3 | . | TRBD1 | CAIRTGGDTEAFF | TGTGCCATCAGGACAGGGGGAGACACTGAAGCTTTCTTT
TRBJ2-3 | TRBV4-3 | . | TRBD2 | CASSQAAGGSTDTQYF | TGCGCCAGCAGCCAAGCTGCGGGGGGGAGCACAGATACGCAGTATTTT
TRBJ2-2 | TRBV5-1 | once | . | CASSYRSSSPGELFF | TGCGCCAGCAGCTACCGATCTAGCTCTCCCGGGGAGCTGTTTTTT
TRBJ1-2 | TRBV15 | . | TRBD1 | CATISEGPRAGGHANYGYTF | TGTGCCACCATCTCAGAGGGTCCCAGGGCAGGGGGGCACGCTAACTATGGCTACACCTTC
TRBJ2-5 | TRBV5-1 | . | TRBD1 | CASSYRGEETQYF | TGCGCCAGCAGTTACAGGGGGGAGGAGACCCAGTACTTC
TRBJ2-5 | TRBV5-8 | . | TRBD1 | CASSLFRDRVETQYF | TGTGCCAGCAGTCTCTTCCGGGACAGGGTGGAGACCCAGTACTTC
TRBJ2-3 | TRBV9 | . | TRBD1 | CASSMGQGNVFTDTQYF | TGTGCCAGCAGCATGGGACAGGGTAATGTATTCACAGATACGCAGTATTTT
TRBJ1-2 | TRBV7-2 | . | TRBD1 | CASSRRTGGEDGYTF | TGTGCCAGCAGCCGCCGGACAGGAGGGGAGGATGGCTACACCTTC
TRBJ1-4 | TRBV19 | . | TRBD1 | CASSDRATEKLFF | TGTGCCAGTAGTGACAGGGCAACTGAAAAACTGTTTTTT
TRBJ2-7 | TRBV2 | . | . | CASSESRTAYEQYF | TGTGCCAGCAGTGAATCCAGGACAGCGTACGAGCAGTACTTC
TRBJ1-5 | TRBV5-1 | . | . | CASSLGTNSNQPQHF | TGCGCCAGCAGCTTGGGGACAAATAGCAATCAGCCCCAGCATTTT
TRBJ2-2 | TRBV19 | . | . | CASSVGNTGELFF | TGTGCCAGTAGTGTTGGCAACACCGGGGAGCTGTTTTTT
TRBJ2-1 | TRBV7-2 | . | TRBD2 | CASSISLTSGKSSYNEQFF | TGTGCCAGCAGCATCAGCCTCACTAGCGGAAAAAGCTCCTACAATGAGCAGTTCTTC
TRBJ1-1 | TRBV19 | . | . | CASTWDGRTEAFF | TGTGCCAGTACGTGGGACGGGAGAACTGAAGCTTTCTTT
TRBJ2-2 | TRBV7-2 | . | . | CASSSGQHTGELFF | TGTGCCAGCAGTTCCGGACAGCACACCGGGGAGCTGTTTTTT
TRBJ2-3 | TRBV27 | . | TRBD2 | CAASGGATDTQYF | TGTGCCGCTAGCGGGGGGGCCACAGATACGCAGTATTTT
TRBJ2-3 | TRBV4-1 | . | TRBD2 | CASSQAGLAGERDTQYF | TGCGCCAGCAGCCAAGCGGGACTAGCGGGGGAAAGAGATACGCAGTATTTT
TRBJ1-5 | TRBV18 | once | . | CASSHGEFQPQHF | TGTGCCAGCTCTCACGGGGAGTTCCAGCCCCAGCATTTT
TRBJ2-7 | TRBV27 | . | TRBD1 | CASSIAGGLVYEQYF | TGTGCCAGCAGTATAGCAGGGGGTTTGGTCTACGAGCAGTACTTC
TRBJ2-5 | TRBV9 | . | TRBD2 | CASTYSASGQETQYF | TGTGCCAGCACATACTCGGCTAGCGGGCAAGAGACCCAGTACTTC
TRBJ2-1 | TRBV20-1 | . | . | CSARVTDEQFF | TGCAGTGCTAGAGTCACGGATGAGCAGTTCTTC
TRBJ2-7 | TRBV5-1 | . | . | CASSLPPPGAEQYF | TGCGCCAGCAGCTTGCCCCCGCCGGGAGCCGAGCAGTACTTC
TRBJ1-2 | TRBV7-9 | . | . | CASSLGHTYGYTF | TGTGCCAGCAGCTTAGGACATACGTATGGCTACACCTTC
TRBJ1-1 | TRBV29-1 | . | . | CSAARTDLNTEAFF | TGCAGCGCCGCGCGGACAGATTTGAACACTGAAGCTTTCTTT
TRBJ2-1 | TRBV4-2 | . | TRBD2 | CASSQGLAGGNEQFF | TGTGCCAGCAGCCAGGGACTAGCGGGGGGCAATGAGCAGTTCTTC
TRBJ2-5 | TRBV18 | . | TRBD2 | CASSPAGGTETQYF | TGTGCCAGCTCTCCGGCGGGAGGGACGGAGACCCAGTACTTC
TRBJ1-6 | TRBV7-9 | . | TRBD1 | CASSWDSDNSPLHF | TGTGCCAGCAGCTGGGACAGCGATAATTCACCCCTCCACTTT
TRBJ2-1 | TRBV2 | . | TRBD2 | CASTTSRSIYNEQFF | TGTGCCAGCACGACTAGCCGATCAATATACAATGAGCAGTTCTTC
TRBJ1-2 | TRBV7-2 | . | TRBD1 | CASSPRTGGRYGYTF | TGTGCCAGCAGCCCTCGGACAGGGGGGAGGTATGGCTACACCTTC
TRBJ2-7 | TRBV6-5 | . | . | CASSYQGFLSYEQYF | TGTGCCAGCAGTTACCAGGGATTCCTATCCTACGAGCAGTACTTC
TRBJ2-5 | TRBV7-9 | . | . | CASRPLTGVQETQYF | TGTGCCAGCAGACCTCTCACAGGCGTCCAAGAGACCCAGTACTTC
TRBJ1-4 | TRBV23-1 | . | . | CASTPGTGEKLFF | TGCGCCAGCACTCCGGGAACGGGTGAAAAACTGTTTTTT
TRBJ1-1 | TRBV25-1 | . | . | CASSTLRDNTEAFF | TGTGCCAGCAGTACACTCCGGGATAACACTGAAGCTTTCTTT
TRBJ2-7 | TRBV4-1 | . | . | CASSQDRMWSQSSYEQYF | TGCGCCAGCAGCCAAGATCGGATGTGGAGCCAAAGCTCCTACGAGCAGTACTTC
TRBJ2-3 | TRBV13 | . | . | CASSPPGGGGTDTQYF | TGTGCCAGCAGCCCCCCTGGAGGGGGGGGCACAGATACGCAGTATTTT